This entry is about one T cell receptor (beta chain). This entry belongs to a study of blood T cell repertoires in COVID-19. Assay: immunoSEQ multiplex PCR; the TCRdb copy retains only in-frame clones and omits some. The data contain 150,000 to 250,000 clones, approximately 84% of them singletons. J lost 6 bases, V lost 6 bases, and 4 bases had no gene match. The CDR3 contains 13 residues. The sequence was collected from a man aged 35 to 55 who had recovered from COVID-19. Material for sequencing was PBMCs or T cells enriched from blood (not recorded which). The V call is TRBV12-3 or TRBV12-4, the J call TRBJ1-3; 8 bases fit TRBD1. The CDR3 is CASSGQGENTIYF. CDR3 bases: TGTGCCAGCAGCGGACAGGGCGAAAACACCATATATTTT.